This is a list of T cell receptor beta chains from one sample in a study of T-cell memory formation after mild COVID-19. TCRdb reanalysed the 5' RACE reads using MiXCR and keeps one entry per CDR3 protein. Of some 57,000 distinct CDR3 sequences in the sample, approximately 12% are singletons; the top ten hold more than 20%. Sequencing input: PBMCs or a T cell subset sorted from them (not recorded which). Receptor source: a man between 18 and 29 years old who had mild COVID-19 (a few samples of this study predate the infection). Cell type and time point are not known. CDR3s include the opening cysteine and the closing phenylalanine or tryptophan. The D gene is left open where the match is weak. Only part of the rows carry a size: once, few, many, or a class if the clone is expanded.

clone_size	d_call	v_call	j_call	cdr3_aa	cdr3_nt
.	.	TRBV3-1	TRBJ1-2	CASSQGTPFLYGYTF	TGTGCCAGCAGCCAAGGGACACCCTTTTTGTATGGCTACACCTTC
.	.	TRBV21-1	TRBJ2-1	CASSAGGGRPFYNEQFF	TGTGCCAGCAGCGCCGGAGGAGGACGGCCGTTCTACAATGAGCAGTTCTTC
many	TRBD2	TRBV12-3/TRBV12-4	TRBJ2-1	CASSLIAGGRNEQFF	TGTGCCAGCAGTTTAATAGCGGGGGGGCGCAATGAGCAGTTCTTC
few	.	TRBV7-2	TRBJ1-2	CASSPYGGLTYGYTF	TGTGCCAGCAGCCCCTACGGGGGCCTTACCTATGGCTACACCTTC
many	.	TRBV5-1	TRBJ2-5	CASSSPGEETQYF	TGCGCCAGCAGCTCTCCAGGGGAGGAGACCCAGTACTTC
many	.	TRBV3-1	TRBJ2-1	CASSQGVFNEQFF	TGTGCCAGCAGCCAAGGGGTTTTCAATGAGCAGTTCTTC
.	.	TRBV20-1	TRBJ2-1	CSARDDPTEQFF	TGCAGTGCTAGAGATGATCCGACTGAGCAGTTCTTC
few	.	TRBV7-2	TRBJ2-3	CASSLRGAVDTQYF	TGTGCCAGCAGCTTACGGGGGGCGGTAGATACGCAGTATTTT
.	.	TRBV7-6	TRBJ2-5	CASSPHGGREEETQYF	TGTGCCAGCAGCCCCCACGGGGGGCGGGAAGAAGAGACCCAGTACTTC
many	.	TRBV10-3	TRBJ2-1	CAISVGITYNEQFF	TGTGCCATCAGTGTGGGGATCACCTACAATGAGCAGTTCTTC
few	.	TRBV20-1	TRBJ1-2	CSAREGFGGYTF	TGCAGTGCTAGAGAAGGGTTCGGTGGCTACACCTTC
few	.	TRBV6-2/TRBV6-3	TRBJ1-1	CASSYGRTTEAFF	TGTGCCAGCAGTTATGGGCGGACGACTGAAGCTTTCTTT
.	TRBD1	TRBV4-3	TRBJ2-3	CASSLGQVSTDTQYF	TGCGCCAGCAGCCTAGGACAGGTCAGCACAGATACGCAGTATTTT
many	.	TRBV7-2	TRBJ2-4	CASSPGTANIQYF	TGTGCCAGCAGCCCAGGGACGGCCAACATTCAGTACTTC
many	TRBD1	TRBV12-3/TRBV12-4	TRBJ1-1	CASSSGQGITEAFF	TGTGCCAGCAGTTCCGGACAGGGTATCACTGAAGCTTTCTTT
.	TRBD2	TRBV7-2	TRBJ2-1	CASSPLAGVGNEQFF	TGTGCCAGCAGCCCTCTAGCGGGAGTGGGCAATGAGCAGTTCTTC
many	TRBD1	TRBV5-1	TRBJ1-4	CASSLEGAREKLFF	TGCGCCAGCAGCTTGGAGGGGGCTCGGGAAAAACTGTTTTTT
few	TRBD2	TRBV5-1	TRBJ2-3	CASSSGLAVVDTQYF	TGCGCCAGCAGCTCCGGACTAGCGGTTGTAGATACGCAGTATTTT
many	.	TRBV7-3	TRBJ1-1	CASSWSPGRNTEAFF	TGTGCCAGCAGCTGGTCCCCAGGGAGGAACACTGAAGCTTTCTTT
many	TRBD1	TRBV29-1	TRBJ2-3	CSVEDSRQGAGDTQYF	TGCAGCGTTGAAGATTCTCGACAGGGGGCTGGGGATACGCAGTATTTT
.	.	TRBV10-3	TRBJ2-6	CAISGSPWTGANVLTF	TGTGCCATCAGTGGATCACCCTGGACTGGGGCCAACGTCCTGACTTTC
.	.	TRBV27	TRBJ1-6	CASSLGGRPLHF	TGTGCCAGCAGTTTAGGAGGGCGGCCCCTCCACTTT
.	.	TRBV3-1	TRBJ1-5	CASSQAILAQPQHF	TGTGCCAGCAGCCAAGCAATTCTTGCCCAGCCCCAGCATTTT
many	.	TRBV4-3	TRBJ2-7	CASSMQKGGREQYF	TGCGCCAGCAGCATGCAAAAAGGGGGGCGCGAGCAGTACTTC
.	TRBD1	TRBV6-5	TRBJ2-5	CASSLPGQGGETQYF	TGTGCCAGCAGTCTCCCGGGACAGGGTGGGGAGACCCAGTACTTC
many	.	TRBV7-3	TRBJ2-5	CASSLTRTQTQYF	TGTGCCAGCAGCCTGACACGGACGCAGACCCAGTACTTC
.	.	TRBV3-1	TRBJ1-5	CASSLGRGGNQPQHF	TGTGCCAGCAGCCTAGGCAGGGGTGGGAATCAGCCCCAGCATTTT
.	TRBD1	TRBV13	TRBJ2-7	CASSLEQGAYEQYF	TGTGCCAGCAGCTTAGAACAGGGGGCCTACGAGCAGTACTTC
few	TRBD1	TRBV7-2	TRBJ1-5	CASSTTTGGTQPQHF	TGTGCCAGCAGCACCACGACAGGGGGCACTCAGCCCCAGCATTTT
.	.	TRBV7-9	TRBJ2-3	CASSLGGPDTQYF	TGTGCCAGCAGCTTAGGGGGGCCAGATACGCAGTATTTT
.	.	TRBV7-7	TRBJ2-2	CASSFSGNTGELFF	TGTGCTAGCAGCTTCTCCGGGAACACCGGGGAGCTGTTTTTT
many	TRBD1	TRBV10-3	TRBJ1-1	CAISGQGLVAEAFF	TGTGCCATCAGTGGACAGGGGCTAGTCGCTGAAGCTTTCTTT
.	.	TRBV29-1	TRBJ2-1	CSVERGTNNEQFF	TGCAGCGTTGAGCGGGGCACAAACAATGAGCAGTTCTTC
many	TRBD2	TRBV6-2/TRBV6-3	TRBJ2-4	CASSYSGGADIQYF	TGTGCCAGCAGCTATAGCGGGGGCGCGGACATTCAGTACTTC
few	.	TRBV10-3	TRBJ2-2	CAISDPRGDTGELFF	TGTGCCATCAGTGACCCGAGAGGGGATACCGGGGAGCTGTTTTTT
.	.	TRBV12-3/TRBV12-4	TRBJ1-5	CASSSSGHTSNQPQHF	TGTGCCAGCAGTTCCTCTGGGCACACGAGCAATCAGCCCCAGCATTTT
many	TRBD2	TRBV4-1	TRBJ2-3	CASSQDRVAGATDTQYF	TGCGCCAGCAGCCAAGATAGAGTAGCGGGGGCCACAGATACGCAGTATTTT
.	.	TRBV5-1	TRBJ1-2	CASRPDTNYGYTF	TGCGCCAGCAGACCGGACACCAACTATGGCTACACCTTC
.	.	TRBV10-1	TRBJ1-1	CASSFNGNTEAFF	TGCGCCAGCAGTTTTAACGGGAACACTGAAGCTTTCTTT
.	TRBD2	TRBV18	TRBJ2-5	CASSLGRSGEETQYF	TGTGCCAGCTCACTCGGGCGTAGCGGGGAAGAGACCCAGTACTTC
few	.	TRBV25-1	TRBJ2-1	CASSDGYEQFF	TGTGCCAGCAGTGACGGCTATGAGCAGTTCTTC
few	.	TRBV7-6	TRBJ2-2	CASSLVDVSLNTGELFF	TGTGCCAGCAGCTTAGTCGATGTATCGCTTAACACCGGGGAGCTGTTTTTT
many	.	TRBV5-1	TRBJ2-3	CASSPKLTDTQYF	TGCGCCAGCAGCCCCAAATTAACAGATACGCAGTATTTT
many	.	TRBV7-9	TRBJ2-1	CASSLVASNHNEQFF	TGTGCCAGCAGCTTAGTGGCTAGCAACCACAATGAGCAGTTCTTC
many	.	TRBV11-2	TRBJ2-2	CASSPRLNTGELFF	TGTGCCAGCAGCCCGCGACTAAACACCGGGGAGCTGTTTTTT
.	.	TRBV2	TRBJ1-1	CASREGAGNTEAFF	TGTGCCAGCAGGGAGGGCGCGGGAAACACTGAAGCTTTCTTT
.	.	TRBV7-8	TRBJ2-5	CASSSVETQYF	TGTGCCAGCAGCTCGGTGGAGACCCAGTACTTC
.	.	TRBV7-9	TRBJ1-2	CASSLDADRFDGYTF	TGTGCCAGCAGCTTAGACGCCGACAGATTTGATGGCTACACCTTC
few	TRBD2	TRBV20-1	TRBJ2-3	CSARGSSGTSGGAYTQYF	TGCAGTGCTAGAGGGTCCTCCGGGACTAGCGGGGGGGCTTATACGCAGTATTTT